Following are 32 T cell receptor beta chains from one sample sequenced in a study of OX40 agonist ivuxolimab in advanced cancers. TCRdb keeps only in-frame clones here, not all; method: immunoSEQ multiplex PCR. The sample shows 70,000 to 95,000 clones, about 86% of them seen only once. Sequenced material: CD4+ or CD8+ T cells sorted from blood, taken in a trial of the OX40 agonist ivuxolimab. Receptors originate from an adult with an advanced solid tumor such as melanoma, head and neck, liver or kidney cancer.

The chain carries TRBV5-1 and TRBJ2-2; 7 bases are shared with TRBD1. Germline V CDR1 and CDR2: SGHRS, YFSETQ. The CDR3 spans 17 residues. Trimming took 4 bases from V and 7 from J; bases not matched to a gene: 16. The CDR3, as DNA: TGCGCCAGCAGCGTCTCCGAGACAGGGAATGGTGGCGGGGAGCTGTTTTTT. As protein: CASSVSETGNGGGELFF.

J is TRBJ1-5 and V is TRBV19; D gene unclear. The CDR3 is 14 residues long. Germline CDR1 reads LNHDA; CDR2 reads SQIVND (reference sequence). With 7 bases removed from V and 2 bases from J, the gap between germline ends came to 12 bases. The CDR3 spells CASTTVSGNQPQHF. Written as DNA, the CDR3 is TGTGCCAGTACCACTGTCTCCGGCAATCAGCCCCAGCATTTT.

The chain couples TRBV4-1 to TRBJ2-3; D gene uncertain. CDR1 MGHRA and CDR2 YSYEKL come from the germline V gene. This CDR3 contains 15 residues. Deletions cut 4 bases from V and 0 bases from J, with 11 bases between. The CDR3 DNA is TGCGCCAGCAGCCTCCGTCTATCAAGCACAGATACGCAGTATTTT. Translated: CASSLRLSSTDTQYF.

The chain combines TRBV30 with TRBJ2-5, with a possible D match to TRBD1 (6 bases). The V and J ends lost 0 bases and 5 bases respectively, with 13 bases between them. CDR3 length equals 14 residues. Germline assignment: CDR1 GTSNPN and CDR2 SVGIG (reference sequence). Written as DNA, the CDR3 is TGTGCCTGGAGTGTGCAGGGGTCGGTGGAGACCCAGTACTTC. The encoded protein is CAWSVQGSVETQYF.

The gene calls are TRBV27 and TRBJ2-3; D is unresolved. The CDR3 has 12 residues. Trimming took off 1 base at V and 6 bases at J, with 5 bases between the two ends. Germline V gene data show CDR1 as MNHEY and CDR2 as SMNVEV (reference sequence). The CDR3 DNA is TGTGCCAGCAGTTTATGGCCCGATACGCAGTATTTT. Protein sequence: CASSLWPDTQYF.

The CDR3 protein is CASKSGLLNYGYTF. In DNA, the CDR3 is TGTGCCAGCAAGTCAGGACTCCTTAACTATGGCTACACCTTC. The chain links TRBV2 to TRBJ1-2; unclear D gene. The CDR3 runs 14 residues. Trimming removed 7 bases from V and 1 base from J, with 13 bases in between. From germline, CDR1 is SNHLY and CDR2 FYNNEI.

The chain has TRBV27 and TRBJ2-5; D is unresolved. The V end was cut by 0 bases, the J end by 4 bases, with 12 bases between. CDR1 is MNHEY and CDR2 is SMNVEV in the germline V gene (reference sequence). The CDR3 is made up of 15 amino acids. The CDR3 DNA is TGTGCCAGCAGTTTATCGGATCCCATCCGAGAGACCCAGTACTTC. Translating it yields CASSLSDPIRETQYF.

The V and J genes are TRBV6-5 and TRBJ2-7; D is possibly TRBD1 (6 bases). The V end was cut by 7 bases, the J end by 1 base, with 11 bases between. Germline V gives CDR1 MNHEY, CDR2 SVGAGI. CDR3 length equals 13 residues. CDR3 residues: CASKPTGSYEQYF. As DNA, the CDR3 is TGTGCCAGCAAGCCGACAGGTTCCTACGAGCAGTACTTC.

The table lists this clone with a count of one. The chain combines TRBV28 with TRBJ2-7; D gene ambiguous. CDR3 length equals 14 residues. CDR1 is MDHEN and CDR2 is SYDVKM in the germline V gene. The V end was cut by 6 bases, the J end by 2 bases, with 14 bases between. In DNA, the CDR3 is TGTGCCAGCAGCCCTCCTGGGTCAACCTACGAGCAGTACTTC. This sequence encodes CASSPPGSTYEQYF.

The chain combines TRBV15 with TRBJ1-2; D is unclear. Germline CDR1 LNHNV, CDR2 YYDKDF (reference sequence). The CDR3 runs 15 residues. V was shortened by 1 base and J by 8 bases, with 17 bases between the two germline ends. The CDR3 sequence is CATSRASGSGAGYTF. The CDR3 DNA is TGTGCCACCAGCAGAGCTTCGGGTTCAGGCGCGGGCTACACCTTC.

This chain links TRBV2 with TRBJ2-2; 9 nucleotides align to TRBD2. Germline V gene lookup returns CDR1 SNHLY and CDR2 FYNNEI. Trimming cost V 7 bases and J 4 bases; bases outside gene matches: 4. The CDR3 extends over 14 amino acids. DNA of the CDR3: TGTGCCAGCAAGGGACTAGCTGGCACCGGGGAGCTGTTTTTT. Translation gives CASKGLAGTGELFF.

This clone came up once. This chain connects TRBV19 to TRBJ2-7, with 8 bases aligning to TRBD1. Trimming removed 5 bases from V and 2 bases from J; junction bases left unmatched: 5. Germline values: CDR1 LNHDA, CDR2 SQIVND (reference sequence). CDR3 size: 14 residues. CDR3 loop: CASSEQGVTYEQYF. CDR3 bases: TGTGCCAGTAGTGAACAGGGGGTGACCTACGAGCAGTACTTC.

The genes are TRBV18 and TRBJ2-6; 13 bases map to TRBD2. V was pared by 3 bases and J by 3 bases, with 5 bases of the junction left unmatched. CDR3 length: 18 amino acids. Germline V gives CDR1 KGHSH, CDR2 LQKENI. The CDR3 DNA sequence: TGTGCCAGCTCACCTTGGACTAGCGGGAGCGGTGGGGCCAACGTCCTGACTTTC. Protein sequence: CASSPWTSGSGGANVLTF. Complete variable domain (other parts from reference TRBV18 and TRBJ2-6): NAGVMQNPRHLVRRRGQEARLRCSPMKGHSHVYWYRQLPEEGLKFMVYLQKENIIDESGMPKERFSAEFPKEGPSILRIQQVVRGDSAAYFCASSPWTSGSGGANVLTFGAGSRLTVL.

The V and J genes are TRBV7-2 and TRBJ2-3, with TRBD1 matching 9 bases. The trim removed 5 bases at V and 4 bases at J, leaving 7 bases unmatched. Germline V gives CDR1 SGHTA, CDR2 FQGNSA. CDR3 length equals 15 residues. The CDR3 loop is CASSADRGYADTQYF. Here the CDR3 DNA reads TGTGCCAGCAGCGCGGACAGGGGTTACGCAGATACGCAGTATTTT.

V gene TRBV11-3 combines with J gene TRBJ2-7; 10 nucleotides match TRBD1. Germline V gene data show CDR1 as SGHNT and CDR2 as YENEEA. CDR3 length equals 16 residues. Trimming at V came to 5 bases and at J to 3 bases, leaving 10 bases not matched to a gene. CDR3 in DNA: TGTGCCAGCAGCCCAGACCGGGACAGGGGCGACTACGAGCAGTACTTC. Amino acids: CASSPDRDRGDYEQYF.

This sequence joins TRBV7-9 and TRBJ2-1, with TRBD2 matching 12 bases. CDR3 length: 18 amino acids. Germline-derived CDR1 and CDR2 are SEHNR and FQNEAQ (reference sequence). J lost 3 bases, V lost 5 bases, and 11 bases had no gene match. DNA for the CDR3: TGTGCCAGCAGCACCAGTTACAGGACTAGCGGGATCTACAATGAGCAGTTCTTC. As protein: CASSTSYRTSGIYNEQFF.

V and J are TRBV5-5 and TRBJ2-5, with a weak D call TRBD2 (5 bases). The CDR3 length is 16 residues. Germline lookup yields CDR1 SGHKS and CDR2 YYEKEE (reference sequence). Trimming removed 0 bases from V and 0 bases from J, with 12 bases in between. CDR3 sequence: CASSLAPRGHQETQYF. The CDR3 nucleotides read TGTGCCAGCAGCTTGGCACCCCGAGGGCACCAAGAGACCCAGTACTTC.

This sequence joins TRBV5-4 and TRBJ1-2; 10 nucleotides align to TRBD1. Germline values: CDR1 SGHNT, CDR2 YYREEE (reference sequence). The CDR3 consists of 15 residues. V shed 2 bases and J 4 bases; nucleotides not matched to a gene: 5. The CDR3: CASSFRTGGSYGYTF. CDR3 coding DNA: TGTGCCAGCAGCTTTCGGACAGGGGGTAGCTATGGCTACACCTTC.

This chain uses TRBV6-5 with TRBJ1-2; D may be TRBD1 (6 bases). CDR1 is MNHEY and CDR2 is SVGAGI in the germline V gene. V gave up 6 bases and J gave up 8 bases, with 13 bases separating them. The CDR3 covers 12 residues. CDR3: CASRQTGPGYTF. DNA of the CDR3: TGTGCCAGCAGACAAACAGGGCCCGGCTACACCTTC.

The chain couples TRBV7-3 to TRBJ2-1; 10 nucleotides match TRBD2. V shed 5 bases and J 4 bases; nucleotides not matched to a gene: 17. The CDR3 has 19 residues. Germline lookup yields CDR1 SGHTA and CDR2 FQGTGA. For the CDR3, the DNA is TGTGCCAGCAGCCCCACCCGGAGGAGCGGGAGGGCGGGTTACAATGAGCAGTTCTTC. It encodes CASSPTRRSGRAGYNEQFF.

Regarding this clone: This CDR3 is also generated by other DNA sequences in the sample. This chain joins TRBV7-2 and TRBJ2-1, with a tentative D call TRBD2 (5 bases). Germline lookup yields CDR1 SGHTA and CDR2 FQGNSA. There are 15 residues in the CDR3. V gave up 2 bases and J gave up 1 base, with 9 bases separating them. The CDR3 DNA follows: TGTGCCAGCAGCTTAAACCGGGGTTCCTACAATGAGCAGTTCTTC. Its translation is CASSLNRGSYNEQFF.

The CDR3 loop is CSVTGPTEKLFF. The CDR3 nucleotides read TGCAGCGTCACGGGACCTACGGAAAAACTGTTTTTT. V and J are TRBV29-1 and TRBJ1-4, with a weak D call TRBD1 (5 bases). CDR3 size: 12 residues. V was clipped by 6 bases and J by 8 bases, with 13 bases between them. Germline V lookup: CDR1 SQVTM, CDR2 ANQGSEA.

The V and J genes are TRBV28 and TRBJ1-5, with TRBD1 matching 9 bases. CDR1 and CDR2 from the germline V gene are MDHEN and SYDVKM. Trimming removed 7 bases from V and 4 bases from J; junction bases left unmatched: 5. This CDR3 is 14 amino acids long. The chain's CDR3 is CASTATGGNQPQHF. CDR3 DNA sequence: TGTGCCAGCACCGCGACAGGGGGGAATCAGCCCCAGCATTTT.

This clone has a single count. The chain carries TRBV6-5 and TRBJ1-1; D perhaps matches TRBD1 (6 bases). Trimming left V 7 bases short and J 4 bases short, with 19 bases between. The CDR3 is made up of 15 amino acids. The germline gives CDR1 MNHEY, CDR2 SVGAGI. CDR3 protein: CASTHGGGSLTEAFF. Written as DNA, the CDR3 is TGTGCCAGCACCCACGGAGGGGGATCTCTCACTGAAGCTTTCTTT.

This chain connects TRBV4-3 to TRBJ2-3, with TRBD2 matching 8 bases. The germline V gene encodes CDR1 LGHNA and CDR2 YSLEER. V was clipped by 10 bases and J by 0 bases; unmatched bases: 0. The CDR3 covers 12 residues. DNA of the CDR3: TGCGCCACTAGCGGGAGCACAGATACGCAGTATTTT. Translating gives CATSGSTDTQYF.

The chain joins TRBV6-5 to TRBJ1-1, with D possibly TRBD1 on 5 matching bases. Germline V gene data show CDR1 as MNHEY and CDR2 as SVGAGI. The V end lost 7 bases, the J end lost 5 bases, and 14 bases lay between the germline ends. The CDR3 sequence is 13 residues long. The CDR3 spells CASTWGGETEAFF. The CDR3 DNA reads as TGTGCCAGCACCTGGGGGGGGGAGACTGAAGCTTTCTTT.

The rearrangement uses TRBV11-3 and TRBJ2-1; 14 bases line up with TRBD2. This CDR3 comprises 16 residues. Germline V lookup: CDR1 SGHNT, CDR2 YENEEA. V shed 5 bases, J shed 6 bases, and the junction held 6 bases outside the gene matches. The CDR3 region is CASSMGLAGVGNEQFF. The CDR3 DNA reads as TGTGCCAGCAGCATGGGACTAGCGGGAGTAGGCAATGAGCAGTTCTTC.

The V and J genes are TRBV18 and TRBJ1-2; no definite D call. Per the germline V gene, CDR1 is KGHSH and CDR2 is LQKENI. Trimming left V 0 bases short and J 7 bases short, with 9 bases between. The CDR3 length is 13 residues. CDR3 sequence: CASSPPFGSGYTF. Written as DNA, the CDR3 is TGTGCCAGCTCACCACCGTTCGGGAGTGGCTACACCTTC.

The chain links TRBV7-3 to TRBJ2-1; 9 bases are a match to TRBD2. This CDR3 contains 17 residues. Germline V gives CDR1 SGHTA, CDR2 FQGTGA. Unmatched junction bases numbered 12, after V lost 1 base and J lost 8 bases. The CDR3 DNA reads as TGTGCCAGCAGCTTAAAAGGGCCCGGGACTAGCATTTATGAGCAGTTCTTC. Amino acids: CASSLKGPGTSIYEQFF. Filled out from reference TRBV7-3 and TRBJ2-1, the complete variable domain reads GAGVSQTPSNKVTEKGKYVELRCDPISGHTALYWYRQSLGQGPEFLIYFQGTGAADDSGLPNDRFFAVRPEGSVSTLKIQRTERGDSAVYLCASSLKGPGTSIYEQFFGPGTRLTVL.

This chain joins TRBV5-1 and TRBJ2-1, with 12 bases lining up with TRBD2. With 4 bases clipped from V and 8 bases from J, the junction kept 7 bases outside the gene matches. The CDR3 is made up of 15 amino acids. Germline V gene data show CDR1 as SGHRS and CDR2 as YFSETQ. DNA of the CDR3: TGCGCCAGCAGCCGCTCTAGCGGGAGGGAGGATGAGCAGTTCTTC. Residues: CASSRSSGREDEQFF. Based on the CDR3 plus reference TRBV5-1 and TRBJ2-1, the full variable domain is KAGVTQTPRYLIKTRGQQVTLSCSPISGHRSVSWYQQTPGQGLQFLFEYFSETQRNKGNFPGRFSGRQFSNSRSEMNVSTLELGDSALYLCASSRSSGREDEQFFGPGTRLTVL.

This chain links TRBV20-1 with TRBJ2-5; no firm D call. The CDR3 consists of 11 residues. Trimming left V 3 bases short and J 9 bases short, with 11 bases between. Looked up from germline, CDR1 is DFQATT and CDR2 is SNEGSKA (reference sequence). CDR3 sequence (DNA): TGCAGTGCTAGCACTCGCCCAGCCCAGTACTTC. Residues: CSASTRPAQYF.

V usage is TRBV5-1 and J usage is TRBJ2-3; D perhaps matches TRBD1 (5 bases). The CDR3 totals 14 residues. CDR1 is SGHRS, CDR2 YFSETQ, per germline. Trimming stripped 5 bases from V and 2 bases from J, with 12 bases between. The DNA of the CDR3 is TGCGCCAGCAGTTGGGGCCATGCCACAGATACGCAGTATTTT. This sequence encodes CASSWGHATDTQYF.